A single sample is the source of the 17 T cell receptor beta chains below, sequenced in a study of cytomegalovirus exposure and HLA in healthy donors. The PCR made use of 60 Vbeta and 13 Jbeta primers. Measured with immunoSEQ multiplex PCR; TCRdb has only the in-frame clones, and not every one. This sample carries approximately 160,000 clones, roughly four fifths of them seen once, and the ten largest clones take approximately 0.76%. Sequencing was done on a sample of PBMCs. These receptors were taken from a female donor in good health and CMV-seronegative.

This clone was seen only a few times. The V call is TRBV27, the J call TRBJ2-7; D might be TRBD2 (6 bases). CDR1 is MNHEY and CDR2 is SMNVEV in the germline V gene (reference sequence). This CDR3 is 14 amino acids long. V was pared by 6 bases and J by 9 bases, with 21 bases between. This CDR3 reads CASSSMGPGEVQYF. As DNA, the CDR3 is TGTGCCAGCAGCTCGATGGGACCGGGAGAAGTGCAGTACTTC.

The chain carries TRBV27 and TRBJ1-2; TRBD1 aligns across 8 bases. The CDR3 totals 16 residues. In germline, CDR1 is MNHEY, CDR2 SMNVEV (reference sequence). V lost 9 bases, J lost 7 bases, and 19 bases stayed unmatched. The CDR3 region is CASTTGAGRGLVGYTF. In nucleotides, the CDR3 is TGTGCCAGTACGACTGGTGCAGGCAGGGGGCTTGTTGGCTACACCTTC.

Points on this clone: The junction departs from germline at one end; a sequencing error may be responsible. The rearrangement links TRBV7-9 to TRBJ2-6; TRBD1 is a possible D gene (5 bases). The V gene's germline CDR1 is SEHNR and CDR2 FQNEAQ (reference sequence). This CDR3 has 17 residues. The CDR3 loop reads CASNLGQGMTGANGLTF. In DNA, the CDR3 is TGTGCCAGCAACTTAGGGCAGGGCATGACTGGGGCCAACGGCCTGACTTTC.

This clone was counted a few times. The rearrangement links TRBV29-1 to TRBJ1-6; D is unresolved. The CDR3 has 13 residues. Germline V lookup: CDR1 SQVTM, CDR2 ANQGSEA. V was shortened by 4 bases and J by 4 bases, with 8 bases between the two germline ends. The CDR3 loop reads CSVARDYNSPLHF. CDR3 sequence (DNA): TGCAGCGTTGCCCGGGATTATAATTCACCCCTCCACTTT.

This clone was seen more than once but under ten times. This chain uses TRBV9 with TRBJ1-2, with 7 nucleotides matching TRBD1. J was trimmed by 3 bases and V by 3 bases; bases with no gene match: 5. CDR3 size: 14 residues. Germline V lookup: CDR1 SGDLS, CDR2 YYNGEE. The CDR3 here is CASSAGQGDYGYTF. CDR3 DNA sequence: TGTGCCAGCAGCGCCGGTCAGGGGGACTATGGCTACACCTTC.

This clone has just a few counts. This chain links TRBV5-8 with TRBJ2-1; 11 bases agree with TRBD2. CDR3 length equals 16 residues. The germline V gene has CDR1 SGHTS and CDR2 YDEGEE. V was pared by 4 bases and J by 6 bases, with 9 bases of the junction left unmatched. CDR3 in amino acids: CASSILAGGVLNEQFF. The CDR3 bases are TGTGCCAGCAGCATCCTAGCGGGAGGTGTCCTCAATGAGCAGTTCTTC.

The table lists this clone with a count of one. As DNA, the CDR3 is TGCGCCAGCAGCTTGGGAGGGGGCTATGGCTACACCTTC. It specifies CASSLGGGYGYTF. The rearrangement links TRBV5-1 to TRBJ1-2; possibly TRBD1 for D (6 bases). CDR1 is SGHRS, CDR2 YFSETQ, per germline. This CDR3 spans 13 amino acids. The V end was cut by 0 bases, the J end by 4 bases, with 7 bases between.

In this sample, this clone turned up once. The J gene is TRBJ1-2, the V gene TRBV5-1; a possible D gene is TRBD1 (6 bases). V lost 0 bases and J lost 0, with 12 bases in between. This CDR3 is 16 amino acids long. Germline V CDR1 and CDR2: SGHRS, YFSETQ. The DNA for the CDR3 is TGCGCCAGCAGCTTGGCCCCAGGACAGTCTAACTATGGCTACACCTTC. This encodes CASSLAPGQSNYGYTF. The whole variable domain, filled in from reference TRBV5-1 and TRBJ1-2, reads KAGVTQTPRYLIKTRGQQVTLSCSPISGHRSVSWYQQTPGQGLQFLFEYFSETQRNKGNFPGRFSGRQFSNSRSEMNVSTLELGDSALYLCASSLAPGQSNYGYTFGSGTRLTVV.

This chain uses TRBV7-2 with TRBJ2-1, with TRBD2 matching over 11 bases. J was trimmed by 6 bases and V by 4 bases; bases with no gene match: 11. CDR1 is SGHTA, CDR2 FQGNSA, per germline. This CDR3 is 17 amino acids long. In nucleotides, the CDR3 is TGTGCCAGCAGCTCCACTATTAGCGGGAGGGGAAGCAATGAGCAGTTCTTC. Its protein product is CASSSTISGRGSNEQFF.

The V and J genes are TRBV6-6 and TRBJ2-3, with 10 positions matching TRBD2. J lost 4 bases, V lost 6 bases, and 10 bases had no gene match. The CDR3 is 16 residues long. The V gene's germline CDR1 is MNHNY and CDR2 SVGAGI (reference sequence). The CDR3 DNA follows: TGTGCCAGCAGCCTCCTAGCGGGAGTCGAACCAGATACGCAGTATTTT. Protein sequence: CASSLLAGVEPDTQYF.

The chain couples TRBV6-5 to TRBJ2-7, with TRBD2 as a possible D gene (5 bases). The CDR3 runs to 15 residues. CDR1 MNHEY and CDR2 SVGAGI come from the germline V gene. The V end lost 7 bases, the J end lost 5 bases, and 21 bases lay between the germline ends. The CDR3 DNA sequence: TGTGCCAGCACCGGGAACACCTCAGAGGTCCACGAGCAGTACTTC. Amino acid sequence: CASTGNTSEVHEQYF.

V usage is TRBV7-9 and J usage is TRBJ2-6; no reliable D call. CDR3 length: 14 amino acids. The V end was cut by 3 bases, the J end by 0 bases, with 3 bases between. CDR1 and CDR2 from the germline V gene are SEHNR and FQNEAQ (reference sequence). For the CDR3, the DNA is TGTGCCAGCAGCTTTAACTCTGGGGCCAACGTCCTGACTTTC. Encoded protein: CASSFNSGANVLTF.

This rearrangement joins TRBV9 to TRBJ1-4; the D gene is possibly TRBD1 (6 bases). Trimming left V 3 bases short and J 5 bases short, with 14 bases between. Germline CDR1 is SGDLS and CDR2 is YYNGEE. The CDR3 spans 15 residues. The CDR3 DNA reads as TGTGCCAGCAGCGAGGGGGGGGGAATCAATGAAAAACTGTTTTTT. This gives the protein CASSEGGGINEKLFF.

This sequence joins TRBV6-5 and TRBJ1-4, with D perhaps TRBD1 (5 bases). V lost 0 bases and J 5 bases, leaving 10 bases between the germline ends. The CDR3 is 15 amino acids. CDR1 is MNHEY, CDR2 SVGAGI, per germline. The chain's CDR3 is CASSYSIAGNEKLFF. The CDR3 coding sequence is TGTGCCAGCAGTTACTCGATCGCAGGGAATGAAAAACTGTTTTTT.

This clone has a handful of counts. The J gene is TRBJ2-2, the V gene TRBV29-1, with 7 positions matching TRBD2. The V segment lost 6 bases and the J segment 7 bases; nucleotides outside the gene matches: 8. This CDR3 spans 13 amino acids. In germline, CDR1 is SQVTM, CDR2 ANQGSEA. DNA of the CDR3: TGCAGCGTGTTGGCGGGAGAGGGCGGGGAGCTGTTTTTT. It encodes CSVLAGEGGELFF.

The chain uses TRBV19 and TRBJ2-2; unclear D gene. The V gene lost 5 bases and the J gene lost 3 bases, with 7 bases spanning the gap. Germline V CDR1 and CDR2: LNHDA, SQIVND (reference sequence). The CDR3 spans 13 residues. The CDR3 loop is CASSDWDTGELFF. The CDR3 DNA is TGTGCCAGTAGTGACTGGGACACCGGGGAGCTGTTTTTT.

This clone was detected once. The chain carries TRBV2 and TRBJ2-7; TRBD2 aligns across 8 bases. The length of the CDR3 is 14 residues. The ends lost 3 bases at V and 2 bases at J; junction bases unmatched: 3. In germline, CDR1 is SNHLY, CDR2 FYNNEI. The CDR3 coding sequence is TGTGCCAGCAGTGAGAGAGCGGGAGCCTACGAGCAGTACTTC. Its translation is CASSERAGAYEQYF.